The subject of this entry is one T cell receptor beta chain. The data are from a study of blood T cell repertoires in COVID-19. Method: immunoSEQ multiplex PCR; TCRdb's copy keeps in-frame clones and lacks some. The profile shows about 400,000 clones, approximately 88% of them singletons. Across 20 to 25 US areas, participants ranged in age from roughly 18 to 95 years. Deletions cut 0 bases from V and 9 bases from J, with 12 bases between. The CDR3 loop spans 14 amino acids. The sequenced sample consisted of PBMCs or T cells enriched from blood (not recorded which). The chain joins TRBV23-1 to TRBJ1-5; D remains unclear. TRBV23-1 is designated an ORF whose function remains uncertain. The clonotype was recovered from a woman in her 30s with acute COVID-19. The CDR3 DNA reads TGCGCCAGCAGTCAATCACACGGACTTTGGCCCCAGCATTTT. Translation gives CASSQSHGLWPQHF.